The present T cell receptor beta chain was sequenced within a study of Ad26.COV2.S vaccination and SARS-CoV-2 variants. Overall study results and limits: Total T cell responses were possibly underestimated by TCR breadth and depth analyses.

After removal of 1 base from V and 2 bases from J, the junction contained 1 base not matched to a gene. Per germline, CDR1 SGHVS and CDR2 FNYEAQ. This CDR3 region has 15 residues. As regards this clone: No antigen is known for it. Other nucleotide sequences in the sample specify the same CDR3.

Treatment: roughly 20 received Ad26.COV2.S at low or high dose, single or two shots; 5 received placebo; per-sample allocation not given. The investigators took samples on day 63 after the first vaccine or placebo injection. Sequencing used immunoSEQ multiplex PCR; TCRdb keeps in-frame clones, though not all of them. This table has approximately 250,000 clones, 70% to 90% appearing once. The J gene is TRBJ2-1, the V gene TRBV7-6, with 8 bases aligning to TRBD1. This clonotype was obtained from a person aged 18-65 years who received the Ad26.COV2.S COVID-19 vaccine or a placebo. The sequencing here drew on peripheral blood, taken in a trial of Ad26.COV2.S vaccine versus placebo. CDR3 DNA: TGTGCCAGCAGCTTAGAGACAGGGGCCTACAATGAGCAGTTCTTC. Residues: CASSLETGAYNEQFF. The entire variable domain, with the rest obtained from reference TRBV7-6 and TRBJ2-1, is as follows: GAGVSQSPRYKVTKRGQDVALRCDPISGHVSLYWYRQALGQGPEFLTYFNYEAQQDKSGLPNDRFSAERPEGSISTLTIQRTEQRDSAMYRCASSLETGAYNEQFFGPGTRLTVL.